The source of this T cell receptor beta chain is a study of T cell responses to AZD1222 COVID-19 vaccine. Germline lookup yields CDR1 SGDLS and CDR2 YYNGEE. The CDR3 covers 18 residues. The germline V and J ends were trimmed by 0 bases and 0 bases, with 13 bases remaining between them. Method: immunoSEQ multiplex PCR; TCRdb's copy keeps in-frame clones and lacks some. The sample includes around 84,000 clones, nearly 90% seen only once; the top ten take roughly 1.6%. Study outcomes and limitations: Regions 160-218 and 743-854 held dominance among vaccine-associated CD4 TCRs, which spanned spike. Epitopes outside B.1.351 and B.1.1.7 mutated regions reportedly drew nearly half of spike TCRs. Clonal diversity may have been underestimated, and the donors were mostly white British, with more females than males.

Comment on this clone: Its antigen is as yet unknown.

This clonotype was obtained from an adult in good health. The sequencing used peripheral blood, collected on day 0 of AZD1222 vaccination. The chain uses TRBV9 and TRBJ2-6, with D maybe TRBD1 (8 bases). The CDR3 coding sequence is TGTGCCAGCAGCGTAGCGACAGGGGACTACTCTGGGGCCAACGTCCTGACTTTC. This gives the protein CASSVATGDYSGANVLTF. The full variable domain, its missing parts supplied by reference TRBV9 and TRBJ2-6, is DSGVTQTPKHLITATGQRVTLRCSPRSGDLSVYWYQQSLDQGLQFLIQYYNGEERAKGNILERFSAQQFPDLHSELNLSSLELGDSALYFCASSVATGDYSGANVLTFGAGSRLTVL.